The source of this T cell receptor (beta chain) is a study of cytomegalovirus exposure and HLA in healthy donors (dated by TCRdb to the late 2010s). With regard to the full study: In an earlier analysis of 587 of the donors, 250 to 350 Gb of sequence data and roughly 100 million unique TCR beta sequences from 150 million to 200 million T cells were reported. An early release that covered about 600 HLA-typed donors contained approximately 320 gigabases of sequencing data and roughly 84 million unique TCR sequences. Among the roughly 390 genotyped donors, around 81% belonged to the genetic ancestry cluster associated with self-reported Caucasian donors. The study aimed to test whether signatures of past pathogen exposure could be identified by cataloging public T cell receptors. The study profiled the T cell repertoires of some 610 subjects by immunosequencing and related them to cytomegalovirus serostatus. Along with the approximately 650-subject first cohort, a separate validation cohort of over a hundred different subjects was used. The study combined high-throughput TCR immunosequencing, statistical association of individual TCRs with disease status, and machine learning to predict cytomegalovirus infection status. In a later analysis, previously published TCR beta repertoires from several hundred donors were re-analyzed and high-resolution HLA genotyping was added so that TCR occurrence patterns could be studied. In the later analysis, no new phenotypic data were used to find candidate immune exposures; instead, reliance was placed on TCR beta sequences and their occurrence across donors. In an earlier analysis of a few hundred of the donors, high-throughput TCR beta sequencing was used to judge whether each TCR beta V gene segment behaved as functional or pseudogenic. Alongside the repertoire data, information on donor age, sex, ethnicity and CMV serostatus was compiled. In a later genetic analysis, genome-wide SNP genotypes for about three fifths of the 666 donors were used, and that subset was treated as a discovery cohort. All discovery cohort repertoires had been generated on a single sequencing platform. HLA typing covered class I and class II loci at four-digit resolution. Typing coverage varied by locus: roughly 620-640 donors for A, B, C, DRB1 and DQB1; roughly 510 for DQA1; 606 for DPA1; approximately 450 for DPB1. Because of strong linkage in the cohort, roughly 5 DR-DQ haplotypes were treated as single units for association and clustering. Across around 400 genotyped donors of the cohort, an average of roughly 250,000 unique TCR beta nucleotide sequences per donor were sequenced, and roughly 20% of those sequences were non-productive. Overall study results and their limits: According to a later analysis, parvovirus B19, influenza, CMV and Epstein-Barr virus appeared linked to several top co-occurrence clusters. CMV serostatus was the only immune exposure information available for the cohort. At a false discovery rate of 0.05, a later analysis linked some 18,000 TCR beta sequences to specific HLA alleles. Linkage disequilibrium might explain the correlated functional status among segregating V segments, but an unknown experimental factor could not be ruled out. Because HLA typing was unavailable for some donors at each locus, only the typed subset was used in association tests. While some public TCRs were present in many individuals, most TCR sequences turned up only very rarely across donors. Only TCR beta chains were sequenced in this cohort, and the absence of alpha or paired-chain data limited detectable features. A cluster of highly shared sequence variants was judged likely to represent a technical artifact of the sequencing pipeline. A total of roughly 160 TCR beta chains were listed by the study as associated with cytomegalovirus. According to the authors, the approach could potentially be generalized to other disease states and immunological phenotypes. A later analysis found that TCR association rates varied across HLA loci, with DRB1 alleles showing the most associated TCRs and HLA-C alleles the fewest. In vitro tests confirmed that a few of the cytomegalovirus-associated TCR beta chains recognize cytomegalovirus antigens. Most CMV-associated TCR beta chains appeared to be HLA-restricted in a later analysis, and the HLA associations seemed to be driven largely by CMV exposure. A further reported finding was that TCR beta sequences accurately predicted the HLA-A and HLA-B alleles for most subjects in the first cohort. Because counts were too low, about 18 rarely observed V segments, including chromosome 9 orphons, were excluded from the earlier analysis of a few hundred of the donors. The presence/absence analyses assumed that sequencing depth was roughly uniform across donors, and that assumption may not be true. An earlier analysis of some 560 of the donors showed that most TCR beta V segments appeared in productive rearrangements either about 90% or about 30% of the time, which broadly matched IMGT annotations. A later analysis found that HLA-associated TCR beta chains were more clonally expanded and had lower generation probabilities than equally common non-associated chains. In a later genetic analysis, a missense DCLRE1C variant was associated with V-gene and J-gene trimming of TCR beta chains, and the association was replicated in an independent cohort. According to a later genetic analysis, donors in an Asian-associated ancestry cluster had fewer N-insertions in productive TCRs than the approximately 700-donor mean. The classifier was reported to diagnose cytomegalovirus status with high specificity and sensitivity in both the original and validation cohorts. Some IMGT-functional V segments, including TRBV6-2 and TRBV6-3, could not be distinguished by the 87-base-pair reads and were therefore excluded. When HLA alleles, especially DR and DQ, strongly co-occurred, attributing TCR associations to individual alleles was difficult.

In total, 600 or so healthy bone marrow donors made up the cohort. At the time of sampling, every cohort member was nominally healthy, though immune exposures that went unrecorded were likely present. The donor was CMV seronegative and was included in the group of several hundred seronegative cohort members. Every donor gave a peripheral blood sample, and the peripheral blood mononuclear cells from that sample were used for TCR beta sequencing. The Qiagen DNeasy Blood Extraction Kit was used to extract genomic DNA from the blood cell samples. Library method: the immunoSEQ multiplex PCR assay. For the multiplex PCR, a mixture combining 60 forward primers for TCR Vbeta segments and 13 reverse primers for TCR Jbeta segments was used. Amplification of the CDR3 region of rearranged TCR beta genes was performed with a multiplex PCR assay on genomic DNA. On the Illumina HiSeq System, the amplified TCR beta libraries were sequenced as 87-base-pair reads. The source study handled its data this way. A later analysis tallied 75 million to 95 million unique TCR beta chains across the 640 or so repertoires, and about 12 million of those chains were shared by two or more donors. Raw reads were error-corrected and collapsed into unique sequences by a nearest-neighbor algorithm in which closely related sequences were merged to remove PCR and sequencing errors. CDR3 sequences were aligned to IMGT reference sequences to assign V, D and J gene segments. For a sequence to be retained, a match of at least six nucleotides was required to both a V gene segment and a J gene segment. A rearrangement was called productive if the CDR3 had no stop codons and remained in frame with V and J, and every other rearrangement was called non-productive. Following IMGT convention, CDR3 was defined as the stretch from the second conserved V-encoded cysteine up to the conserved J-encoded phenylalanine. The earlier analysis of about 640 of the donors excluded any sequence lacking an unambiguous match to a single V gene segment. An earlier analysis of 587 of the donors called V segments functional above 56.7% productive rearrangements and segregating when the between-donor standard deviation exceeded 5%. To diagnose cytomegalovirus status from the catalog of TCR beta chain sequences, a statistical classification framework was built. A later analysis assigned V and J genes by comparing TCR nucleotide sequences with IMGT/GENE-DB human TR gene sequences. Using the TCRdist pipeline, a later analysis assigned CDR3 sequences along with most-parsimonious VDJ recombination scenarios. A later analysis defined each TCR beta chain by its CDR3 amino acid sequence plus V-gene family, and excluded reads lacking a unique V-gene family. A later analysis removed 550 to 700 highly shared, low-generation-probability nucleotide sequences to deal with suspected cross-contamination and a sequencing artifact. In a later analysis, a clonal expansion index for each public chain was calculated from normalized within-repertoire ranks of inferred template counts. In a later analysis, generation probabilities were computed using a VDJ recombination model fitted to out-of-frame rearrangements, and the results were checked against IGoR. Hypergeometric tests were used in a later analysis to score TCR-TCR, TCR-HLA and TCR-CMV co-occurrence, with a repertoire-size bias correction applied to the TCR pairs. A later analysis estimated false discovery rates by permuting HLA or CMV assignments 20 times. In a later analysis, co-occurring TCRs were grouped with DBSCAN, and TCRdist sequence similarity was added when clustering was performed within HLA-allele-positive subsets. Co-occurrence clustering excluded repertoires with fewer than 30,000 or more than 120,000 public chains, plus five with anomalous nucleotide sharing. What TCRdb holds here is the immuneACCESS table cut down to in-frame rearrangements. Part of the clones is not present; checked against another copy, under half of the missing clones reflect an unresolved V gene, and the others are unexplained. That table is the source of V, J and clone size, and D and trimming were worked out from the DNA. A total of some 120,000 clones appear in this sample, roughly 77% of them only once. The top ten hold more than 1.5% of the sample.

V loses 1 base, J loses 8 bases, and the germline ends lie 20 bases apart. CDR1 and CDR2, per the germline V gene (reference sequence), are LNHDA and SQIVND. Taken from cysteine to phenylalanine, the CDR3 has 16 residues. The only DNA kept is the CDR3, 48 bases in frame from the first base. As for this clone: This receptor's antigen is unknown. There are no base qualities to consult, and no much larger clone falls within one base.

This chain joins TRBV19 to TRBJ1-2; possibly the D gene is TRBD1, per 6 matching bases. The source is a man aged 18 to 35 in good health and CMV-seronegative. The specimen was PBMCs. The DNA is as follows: TGTGCCAGTAGTATAGGGACAAGGGGGAACTCCTACGGCTACACCTTC. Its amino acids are CASSIGTRGNSYGYTF.